This record looks at one T cell receptor (beta chain) sequence and its context. Which antigen it targets is not known. The input lacks base qualities; no much larger clone sits a single base away. TCRbeta CDR3 regions were amplified from genomic DNA by means of the immunoSEQ Assay, a bias-controlled multiplex PCR. Turning to the authors' computational methods: The number of nucleated cells in each sample was estimated from the amplification of reference gene primers within the assay. To quantify the absolute abundance of each unique TCRbeta CDR3 rearrangement, sequence reads were collapsed and filtered. For each sample, productive Simpson clonality was calculated as the square root of Simpson's diversity index over productive rearrangements. TCRdb carries this immuneACCESS record with in-frame sequences only. Its versions omit some clonotypes, under half of them owing to an unresolved V gene in the studies checked, with the rest unexplained. V, J and clone size were drawn from that table, and D and trimming were deduced from the DNA. The sample data list some 180,000 clones, and about 84% of these were observed just once. The ten largest make up approximately 7% of the sample.

Collaborating institutions collected whole blood in K2EDTA tubes following their own protocols. For TCRbeta analysis, collaborator samples were shipped as frozen whole blood, as isolated PBMCs, or as DNA extracted from either sample type. This entry is derived from a study of blood T cell repertoires in COVID-19 (dated by TCRdb to the early 2020s). In terms of the full investigation: Samples covering the acute and convalescent phases of COVID-19 were provided by collaborators in the United States, Italy and Spain. The material from the prospective study consisted of cDNA or gDNA derived from T cells, B-cell-depleted T cells, or PBMCs. The dataset comprised deeply sampled blood TCRbeta repertoires from subjects exposed to, actively infected with, or recovered from COVID-19. The repertoires were released in a freely available public database intended as a resource for research on the immune response to SARS-CoV-2. Samples were obtained from the ongoing ImmuneRACE study (first 160 participants) and from about 1,300 subjects provided by 6 global collaborators. A de-identified subject ID, COVID-19 status, age in years and sex were almost always included in the sample metadata. Where available, HLA class I and class II types were obtained from metadata supplied by the sample provider rather than from assay-based typing. Broader findings and caveats from the paper: The amount of clinical and demographic metadata varied by source and participant and was provided uncurated.

CDR1 and CDR2 were assigned from the germline V gene as SGHDT and YYEEEE. Cut back by 0 bases and 10 bases, the V and J ends lie 17 bases apart. The CDR3 covers 15 residues, taking in both the cysteine and the phenylalanine. Only the CDR3 portion is preserved as DNA: 45 bases, with reading frame beginning at the first base. Sequences were obtained from peripheral blood. This receptor was obtained from a human donor in a cohort sampled during active COVID-19. Recombination joined TRBV5-6 with TRBJ2-1; perhaps TRBD1 is the D gene, with 8 bases matching. The DNA sequence follows: TGTGCCAGCAGCTTGGCCAGGGGGCGGGGGCACGAGCAGTTCTTC. It encodes CASSLARGRGHEQFF.